This T cell receptor beta chain was observed in a study of T-cell reconstitution after alpha-beta-depleted transplantation in children. Molecular barcoding with unique molecular identifiers was used for the TCRbeta library. TCRdb fed the PCR reads into MiXCR, producing one record per CDR3 protein. The table shows some 340,000 distinct CDR3 sequences, with under 13% occurring only once. Trimming took 6 bases from V and 3 from J; bases not matched to a gene: 9. The CDR3 consists of 15 residues. The germline V gene has CDR1 MDHEN and CDR2 SYDVKM. J is TRBJ2-7 and V is TRBV28, with 9 bases aligning to TRBD1. This material consisted of PBMCs from the stem cell graft donor, taken from the stem cell graft. The clonotype originates from a human donor who donated a stem cell graft to a child with acute lymphoblastic leukemia. CDR3 sequence: CASRREDRGIYEQYF. For the CDR3, the DNA is TGTGCCAGCAGAAGGGAAGACAGGGGGATCTACGAGCAGTACTTC.